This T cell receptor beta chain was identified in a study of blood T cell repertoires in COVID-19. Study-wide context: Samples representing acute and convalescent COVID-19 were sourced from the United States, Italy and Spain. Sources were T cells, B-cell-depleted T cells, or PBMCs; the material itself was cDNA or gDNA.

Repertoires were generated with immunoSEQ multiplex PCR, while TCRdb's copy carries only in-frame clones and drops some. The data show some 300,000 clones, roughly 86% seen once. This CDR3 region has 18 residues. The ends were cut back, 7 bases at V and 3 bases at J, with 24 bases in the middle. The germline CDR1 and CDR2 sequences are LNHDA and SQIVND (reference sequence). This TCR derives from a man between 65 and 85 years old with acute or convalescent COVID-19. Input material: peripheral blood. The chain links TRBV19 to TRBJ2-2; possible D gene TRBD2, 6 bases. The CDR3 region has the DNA TGTGCCAGTATGTCACTCACGGAAAAGGGAGGTTACACCGGGGAGCTGTTTTTT. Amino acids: CASMSLTEKGGYTGELFF.